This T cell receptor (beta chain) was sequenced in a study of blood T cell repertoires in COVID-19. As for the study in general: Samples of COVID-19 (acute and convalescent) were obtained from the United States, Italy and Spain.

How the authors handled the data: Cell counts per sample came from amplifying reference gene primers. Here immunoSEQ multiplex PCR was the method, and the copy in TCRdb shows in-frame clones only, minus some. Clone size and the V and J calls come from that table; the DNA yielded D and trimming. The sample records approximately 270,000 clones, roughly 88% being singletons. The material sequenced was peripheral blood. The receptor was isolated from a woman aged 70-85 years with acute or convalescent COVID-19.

DNA for the CDR3: TGTGCCAGCAGCGATAGGACAGGGGGTTCTGATGAAGCTTTCTTT. Protein sequence: CASSDRTGGSDEAFF. The gene calls are TRBV7-9 and TRBJ1-1; 10 nucleotides agree with TRBD1. The trim removed 5 bases at V and 7 bases at J, leaving 10 bases unmatched. The CDR3 totals 15 residues. Germline CDR1 is SEHNR and CDR2 is FQNEAQ (reference sequence).